The 6 T cell receptor beta chains below were found in one sample sequenced in a study of T cells after yellow fever vaccination. TCRdb fed the 5' RACE reads into MiXCR, producing one record per CDR3 protein. The data show about 330,000 distinct CDR3 sequences, about 4% seen once. The sample was PBMCs, taken 5 days after the yellow fever booster vaccination. Receptors were obtained from a man between 18 and 29 years old who received the YFV17D yellow fever vaccine.

The J gene is TRBJ2-1, the V gene TRBV12-3 or TRBV12-4; no definite D call. CDR3 length: 11 amino acids. V dropped 3 bases and J dropped 9 bases, with 6 bases sitting between them. In nucleotides, the CDR3 is TGTGCCAGCAGTTTGTGGTTTGAGCAGTTCTTC. This codes for CASSLWFEQFF.

This chain joins TRBV6-5 and TRBJ2-1; D perhaps matches TRBD2 (5 bases). V lost 6 bases and J 0 bases, leaving 12 bases between the germline ends. Germline-derived CDR1 and CDR2 are MNHEY and SVGAGI. CDR3 length equals 15 residues. Here the CDR3 reads CASRPDLSSYNEQFF. In DNA form, the CDR3 reads TGTGCCAGCAGGCCGGACTTAAGCTCCTACAATGAGCAGTTCTTC.

The V call is TRBV4-3, the J call TRBJ1-1; 7 bases map to TRBD1. Losses at the gene ends were 0 bases for V and 4 bases for J; bases not matched to a gene: 5. The CDR3 consists of 15 residues. The germline V gene encodes CDR1 LGHNA and CDR2 YSLEER. The CDR3 reads CASSQEQGRGTEAFF. The CDR3 bases are TGCGCCAGCAGCCAAGAACAGGGGAGAGGCACTGAAGCTTTCTTT.

The gene calls are TRBV12-3 or TRBV12-4 and TRBJ1-2; possible D gene TRBD1, 5 bases. The ends were cut back, 3 bases at V and 5 bases at J, with 7 bases in the middle. CDR3 length: 12 amino acids. CDR3 DNA sequence: TGTGCCAGCAGTTTTCCAGGGTATGGCTACACCTTC. Translated, it gives CASSFPGYGYTF.

The rearrangement joins TRBV24-1 to TRBJ2-1; the D is unclear. The germline CDR1 and CDR2 sequences are KGHDR and SFDVKD. V dropped 3 bases and J dropped 8 bases, with 10 bases sitting between them. The CDR3 covers 13 residues. CDR3 sequence: CATSDPGRYEQFF. The CDR3 DNA reads TGTGCCACCAGTGATCCTGGGCGGTATGAGCAGTTCTTC.

The J gene is TRBJ2-7, the V gene TRBV5-1; 10 bases agree with TRBD1. V lost 0 bases, J lost 5 bases, and 2 bases stayed unmatched. In germline, CDR1 is SGHRS, CDR2 YFSETQ. This CDR3 spans 14 amino acids. CDR3 residues: CASSLAGQGDEQYF. The CDR3 DNA follows: TGCGCCAGCAGCTTGGCCGGACAGGGGGACGAGCAGTACTTC.